Presented here are 2 T cell receptor beta chains from one specimen sequenced in a study of cytomegalovirus exposure and HLA in healthy donors. The PCR ran on 60 Vbeta and 13 Jbeta primers. Sequencing used immunoSEQ multiplex PCR; TCRdb keeps in-frame clones, though not all of them. The sample shows about 78,000 clones, approximately 84% of them seen only once. Input material: PBMCs. The source is a woman in her 50s in good health and CMV-seronegative.

V usage is TRBV6-4 and J usage is TRBJ1-1; a possible D gene is TRBD1 (6 bases). This CDR3 is built from 16 residues. With 10 bases removed from V and 0 bases from J, the gap between germline ends came to 21 bases. Germline V gene data show CDR1 as MRHNA and CDR2 as SNTAGT. In nucleotides, the CDR3 is TGTGCCATACACCGACCTCGGAGGACAGTGAACACTGAAGCTTTCTTT. This translates into CAIHRPRRTVNTEAFF.

The chain combines TRBV10-1 with TRBJ1-5; 10 bases agree with TRBD1. The CDR3 covers 14 residues. The V gene end was trimmed by 5 bases and the J gene end by 4 bases; junction bases not matched to a gene: 2. CDR1 is WNHNN and CDR2 is SYGVQD in the germline V gene (reference sequence). CDR3 sequence reads: CASSRTGGNQPQHF. The CDR3 DNA sequence: TGCGCCAGCAGTCGGACAGGGGGAAATCAGCCCCAGCATTTT.